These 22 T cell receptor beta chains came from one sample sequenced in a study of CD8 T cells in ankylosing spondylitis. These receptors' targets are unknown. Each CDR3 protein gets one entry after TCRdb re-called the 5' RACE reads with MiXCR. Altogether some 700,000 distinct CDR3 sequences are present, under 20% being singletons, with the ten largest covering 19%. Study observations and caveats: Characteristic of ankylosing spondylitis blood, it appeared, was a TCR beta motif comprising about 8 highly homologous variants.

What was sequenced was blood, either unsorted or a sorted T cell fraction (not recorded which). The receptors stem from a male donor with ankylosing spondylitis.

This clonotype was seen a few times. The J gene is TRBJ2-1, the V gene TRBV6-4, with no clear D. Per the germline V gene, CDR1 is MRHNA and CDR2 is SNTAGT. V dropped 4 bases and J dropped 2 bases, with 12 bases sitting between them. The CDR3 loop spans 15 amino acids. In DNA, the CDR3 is TGTGCCAGCAGTGTGGGCGGTAGAGCCTACAATGAGCAGTTCTTC. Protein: CASSVGGRAYNEQFF.

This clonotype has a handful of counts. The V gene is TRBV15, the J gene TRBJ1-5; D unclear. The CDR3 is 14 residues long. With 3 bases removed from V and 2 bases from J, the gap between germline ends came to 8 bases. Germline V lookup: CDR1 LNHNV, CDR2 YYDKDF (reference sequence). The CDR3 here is CATSRSFGNQPQHF. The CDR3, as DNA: TGTGCCACCAGCAGGTCGTTCGGCAATCAGCCCCAGCATTTT.

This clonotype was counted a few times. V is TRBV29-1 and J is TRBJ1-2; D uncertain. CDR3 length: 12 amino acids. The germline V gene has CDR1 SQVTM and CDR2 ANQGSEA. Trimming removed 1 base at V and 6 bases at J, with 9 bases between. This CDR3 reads CSVEGLLDGYTF. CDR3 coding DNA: TGCAGCGTTGAAGGATTGCTCGATGGCTACACCTTC.

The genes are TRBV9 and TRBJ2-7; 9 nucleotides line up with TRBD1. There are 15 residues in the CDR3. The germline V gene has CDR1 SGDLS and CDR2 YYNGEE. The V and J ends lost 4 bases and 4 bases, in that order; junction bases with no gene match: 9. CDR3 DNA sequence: TGTGCCAGCAGCACCCAATCGACAGGGGGGTACGAGCAGTACTTC. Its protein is CASSTQSTGGYEQYF.

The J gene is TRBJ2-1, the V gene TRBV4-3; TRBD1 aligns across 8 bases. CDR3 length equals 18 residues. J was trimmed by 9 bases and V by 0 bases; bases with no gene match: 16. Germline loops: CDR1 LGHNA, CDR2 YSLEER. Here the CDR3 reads CASSQDPFASGQDVEQFF. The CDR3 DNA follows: TGCGCCAGCAGCCAAGACCCCTTCGCTTCGGGACAGGACGTTGAGCAGTTCTTC.

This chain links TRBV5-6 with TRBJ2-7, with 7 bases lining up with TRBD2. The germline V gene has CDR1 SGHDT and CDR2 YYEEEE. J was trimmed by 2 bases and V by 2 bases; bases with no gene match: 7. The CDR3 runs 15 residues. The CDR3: CASSFFRGGTYEQYF. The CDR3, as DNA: TGTGCCAGCAGCTTTTTCCGGGGAGGGACCTACGAGCAGTACTTC.

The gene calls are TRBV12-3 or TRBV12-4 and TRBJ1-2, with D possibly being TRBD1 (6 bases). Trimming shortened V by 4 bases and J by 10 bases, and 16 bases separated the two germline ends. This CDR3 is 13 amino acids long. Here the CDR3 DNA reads TGTGCCAGCAGTTCAACGACAGGTTCCCCCTACACCTTC. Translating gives CASSSTTGSPYTF.

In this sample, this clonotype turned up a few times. The CDR3 protein is CASSATGHSGNTIYF. As DNA, the CDR3 is TGTGCCAGCAGCGCGACAGGACACTCTGGAAACACCATATATTTT. V is TRBV12-3 or TRBV12-4 and J is TRBJ1-3; a weak D match, TRBD1 (6 bases). The CDR3 has 15 residues. V was clipped by 6 bases and J by 0 bases, with 12 bases between them.

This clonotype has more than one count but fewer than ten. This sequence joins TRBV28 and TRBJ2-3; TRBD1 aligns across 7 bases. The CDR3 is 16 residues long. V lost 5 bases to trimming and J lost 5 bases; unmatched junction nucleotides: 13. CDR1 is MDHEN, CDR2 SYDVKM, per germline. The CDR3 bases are TGTGCCAGCAGTCCCCTTGGGACAGCTAAAGAAGATACGCAGTATTTT. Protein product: CASSPLGTAKEDTQYF.

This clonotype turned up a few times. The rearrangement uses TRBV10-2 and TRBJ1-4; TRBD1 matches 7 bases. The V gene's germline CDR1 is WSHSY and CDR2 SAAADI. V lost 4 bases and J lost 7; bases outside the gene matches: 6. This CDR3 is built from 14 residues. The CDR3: CASSGAGGSEKLFF. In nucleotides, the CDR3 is TGCGCCAGCAGTGGTGCAGGGGGGAGTGAAAAACTGTTTTTT.

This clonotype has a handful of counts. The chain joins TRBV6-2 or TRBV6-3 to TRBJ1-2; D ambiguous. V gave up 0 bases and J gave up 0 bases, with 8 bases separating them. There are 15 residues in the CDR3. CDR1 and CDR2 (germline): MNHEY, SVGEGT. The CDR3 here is CASSYSGGTNYGYTF. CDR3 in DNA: TGTGCCAGCAGTTACTCCGGCGGTACTAACTATGGCTACACCTTC.

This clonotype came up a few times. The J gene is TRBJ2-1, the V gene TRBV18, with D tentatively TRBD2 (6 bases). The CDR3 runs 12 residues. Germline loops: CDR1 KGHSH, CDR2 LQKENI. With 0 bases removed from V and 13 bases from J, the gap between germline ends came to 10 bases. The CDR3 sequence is CASSPPEGRQFF. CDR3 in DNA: TGTGCCAGCTCACCACCGGAGGGGCGACAGTTCTTC.

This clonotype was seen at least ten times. The CDR3 here is CASSQDGTSGTMQYF. The CDR3 DNA reads TGTGCCAGCAGCCAAGATGGGACTAGCGGGACAATGCAGTATTTT. The chain employs TRBV4-2 and TRBJ2-3; 13 nucleotides align to TRBD2. V trimming: 0 bases; J trimming: 11 bases; junction bases outside the gene matches: 5. From germline, CDR1 is LGHNA and CDR2 YNFKEQ. The CDR3 spans 15 residues.

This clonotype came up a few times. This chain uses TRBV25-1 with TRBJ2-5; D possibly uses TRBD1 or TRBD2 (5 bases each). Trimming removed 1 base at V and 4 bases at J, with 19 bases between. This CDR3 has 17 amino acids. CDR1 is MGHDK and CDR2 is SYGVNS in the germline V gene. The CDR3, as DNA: TGTGCCAGCAGTGAATCGGGGCGGGCGACGCCCAGAGAGACCCAGTACTTC. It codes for CASSESGRATPRETQYF.

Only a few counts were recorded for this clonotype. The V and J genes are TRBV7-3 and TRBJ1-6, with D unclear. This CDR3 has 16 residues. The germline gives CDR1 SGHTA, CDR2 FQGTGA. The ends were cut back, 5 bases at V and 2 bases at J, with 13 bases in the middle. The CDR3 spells CASSNPETAYNSPLHF. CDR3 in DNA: TGTGCCAGCAGCAACCCCGAGACGGCCTATAATTCACCCCTCCACTTT. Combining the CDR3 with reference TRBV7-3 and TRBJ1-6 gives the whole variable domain GAGVSQTPSNKVTEKGKYVELRCDPISGHTALYWYRQSLGQGPEFLIYFQGTGAADDSGLPNDRFFAVRPEGSVSTLKIQRTERGDSAVYLCASSNPETAYNSPLHFGNGTRLTVT.

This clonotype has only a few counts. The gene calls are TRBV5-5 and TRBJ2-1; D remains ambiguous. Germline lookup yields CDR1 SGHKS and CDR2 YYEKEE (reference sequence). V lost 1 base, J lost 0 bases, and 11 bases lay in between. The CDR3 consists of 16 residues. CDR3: CASSLFVAYSYNEQFF. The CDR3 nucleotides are TGTGCCAGCAGCTTGTTCGTGGCATACTCCTACAATGAGCAGTTCTTC.

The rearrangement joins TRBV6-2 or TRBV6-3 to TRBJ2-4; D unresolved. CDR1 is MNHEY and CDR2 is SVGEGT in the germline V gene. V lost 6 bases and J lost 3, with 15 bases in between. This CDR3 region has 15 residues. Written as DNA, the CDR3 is TGTGCCAGCAGCCGGAATTGGGTTGTCAAAAACATTCAGTACTTC. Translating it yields CASSRNWVVKNIQYF.

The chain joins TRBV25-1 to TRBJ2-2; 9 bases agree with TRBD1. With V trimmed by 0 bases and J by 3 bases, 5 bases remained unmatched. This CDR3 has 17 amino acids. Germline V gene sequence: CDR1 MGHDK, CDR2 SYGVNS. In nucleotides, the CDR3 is TGTGCCAGCAGTGAATATTTTTGGACAGGGGACACCGGGGAGCTGTTTTTT. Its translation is CASSEYFWTGDTGELFF.

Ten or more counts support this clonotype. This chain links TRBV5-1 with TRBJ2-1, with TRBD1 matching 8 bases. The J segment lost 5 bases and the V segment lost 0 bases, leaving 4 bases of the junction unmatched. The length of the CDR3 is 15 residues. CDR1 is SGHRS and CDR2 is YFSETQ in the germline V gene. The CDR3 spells CASSLVQGANNEQFF. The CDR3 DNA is TGCGCCAGCAGCTTGGTCCAGGGGGCCAACAATGAGCAGTTCTTC.

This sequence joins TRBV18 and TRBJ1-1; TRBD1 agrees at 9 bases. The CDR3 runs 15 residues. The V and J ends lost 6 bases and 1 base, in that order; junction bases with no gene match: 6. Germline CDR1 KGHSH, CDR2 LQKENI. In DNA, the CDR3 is TGTGCCAGCTCGCTATGGACAGGGGAGAACACTGAAGCTTTCTTT. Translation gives CASSLWTGENTEAFF. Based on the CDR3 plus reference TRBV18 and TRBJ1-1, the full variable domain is NAGVMQNPRHLVRRRGQEARLRCSPMKGHSHVYWYRQLPEEGLKFMVYLQKENIIDESGMPKERFSAEFPKEGPSILRIQQVVRGDSAAYFCASSLWTGENTEAFFGQGTRLTVV.

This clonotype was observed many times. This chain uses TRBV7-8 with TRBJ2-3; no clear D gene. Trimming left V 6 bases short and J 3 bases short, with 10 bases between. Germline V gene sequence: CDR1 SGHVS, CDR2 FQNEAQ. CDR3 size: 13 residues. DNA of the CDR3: TGTGCCAGCAGTTGGGCCCGAACAGATACGCAGTATTTT. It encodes CASSWARTDTQYF.

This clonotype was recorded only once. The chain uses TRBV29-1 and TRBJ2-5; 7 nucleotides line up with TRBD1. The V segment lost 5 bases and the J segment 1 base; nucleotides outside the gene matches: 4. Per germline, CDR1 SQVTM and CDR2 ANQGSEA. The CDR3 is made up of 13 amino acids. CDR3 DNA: TGCAGCGTTTTGGGACAGCCCCAAGAGACCCAGTACTTC. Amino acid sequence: CSVLGQPQETQYF.